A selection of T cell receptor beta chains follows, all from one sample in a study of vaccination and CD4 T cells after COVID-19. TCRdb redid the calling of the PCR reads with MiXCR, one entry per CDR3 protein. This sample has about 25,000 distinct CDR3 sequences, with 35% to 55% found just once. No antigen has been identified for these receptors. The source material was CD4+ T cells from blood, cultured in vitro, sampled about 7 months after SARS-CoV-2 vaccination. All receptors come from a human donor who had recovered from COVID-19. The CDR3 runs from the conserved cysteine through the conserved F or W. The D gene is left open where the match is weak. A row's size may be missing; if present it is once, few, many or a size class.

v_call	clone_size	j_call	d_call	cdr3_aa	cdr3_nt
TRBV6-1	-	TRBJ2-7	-	CASSAVGLRGSKVQYF	TGTGCCAGCAGTGCCGTGGGCCTGAGAGGTAGTAAGGTGCAGTACTTC
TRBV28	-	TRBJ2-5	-	CASSPRRLAGRTQYF	TGTGCCAGCAGTCCCCGCCGTTTAGCCGGCAGGACCCAGTACTTC
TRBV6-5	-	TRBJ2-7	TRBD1	CASSSWTGGVHEQYF	TGTGCCAGCAGTTCCTGGACAGGGGGTGTACACGAGCAGTACTTC
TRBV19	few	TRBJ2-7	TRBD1	CASSTGGGIYEQYF	TGTGCCAGTAGTACAGGGGGCGGGATTTACGAGCAGTACTTC
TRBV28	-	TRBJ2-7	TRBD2	CASSTPAGGSGEQYF	TGTGCCAGCAGTACGCCAGCGGGAGGAAGTGGCGAGCAGTACTTC
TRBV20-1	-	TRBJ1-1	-	CSAPSGGWTEAFF	TGCAGTGCCCCGAGTGGGGGCTGGACTGAAGCTTTCTTT
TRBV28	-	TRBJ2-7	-	CASSLIPVYEQYF	TGTGCCAGCAGTTTAATCCCAGTTTACGAGCAGTACTTC
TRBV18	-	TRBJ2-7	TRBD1	CASSPPDRGYEQYF	TGTGCCAGCTCACCACCGGACAGGGGTTACGAGCAGTACTTC
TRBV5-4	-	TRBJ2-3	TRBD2	CASSAGTSGLADTQYF	TGTGCCAGCAGCGCTGGGACTAGCGGACTCGCAGATACGCAGTATTTT
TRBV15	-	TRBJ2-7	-	CATSRDHSYEQYF	TGTGCCACCAGCAGGGACCACTCCTACGAGCAGTACTTC
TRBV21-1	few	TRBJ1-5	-	CASSDRDQPQHF	TGTGCCAGCAGCGACAGAGATCAGCCCCAGCATTTT
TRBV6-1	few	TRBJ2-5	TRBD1	CASSPGQGSETQYF	TGTGCCAGCAGCCCCGGACAGGGATCAGAGACCCAGTACTTC
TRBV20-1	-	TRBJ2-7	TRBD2	CSARDTSGSPGEQYF	TGCAGTGCTAGGGATACTAGCGGGAGCCCAGGCGAGCAGTACTTC
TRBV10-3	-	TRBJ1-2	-	CAISDGKTNYGYTF	TGTGCCATCAGTGACGGGAAAACGAACTATGGCTACACCTTC
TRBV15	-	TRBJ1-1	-	CATSRRGTEAFF	TGTGCCACCAGCAGGAGGGGCACTGAAGCTTTCTTT